This entry is about one TCR beta chain. Its antigen is as yet unknown. The record originates from a study of cytomegalovirus exposure and HLA in healthy donors. General observations from the study: Data from an earlier analysis indicated that most TCR beta V segments were productive either about 90% or about 30% of the time.

Germline CDR1 and CDR2: SGHRS and YFSETQ. This CDR3 is 17 amino acids long. V gave up 0 bases and J gave up 4 bases; unmatched junction bases: 5. Amplification used 60 Vbeta primers and 13 Jbeta primers. Repertoires were generated with immunoSEQ multiplex PCR, while TCRdb's copy carries only in-frame clones and drops some. This repertoire includes over 35,000 clones. This rearrangement joins TRBV5-1 to TRBJ2-5, with TRBD2 matching 14 bases. The receptor's source is a woman aged 30 to 39 in good health and CMV-seronegative. Sequenced input: PBMCs. CDR3 in DNA: TGCGCCAGCAGCTTGGCGGGACTAGCGGGAGTAGCAGAGACCCAGTACTTC. Protein product: CASSLAGLAGVAETQYF.